This T cell receptor (beta chain) is drawn from a study of blood T cell repertoires in COVID-19. The overall study: The United States, Italy and Spain provided the acute and convalescent COVID-19 samples. PBMCs, B-cell-depleted T cells, or T cells provided the cDNA or gDNA that made up the material.

Points on this clone: This sample includes further DNA sequences coding for the same CDR3.

Authors' methods: Counts of nucleated cells, estimated from reference gene primer amplification, were obtained. Clones were sequenced by immunoSEQ multiplex PCR, and TCRdb holds only the in-frame ones, with some missing. V and J calls and clone size are as listed in that table; D and trimming were resolved from the DNA. There are around 620,000 clones in the sample; around 89% occur only once, and approximately 0.3% lies in the top ten. This sequence was found in a woman between 18 and 30 years old with acute or convalescent COVID-19. The sample consisted of peripheral blood.

CDR3 coding DNA: TGCGCCAGCAGCTTGGGGAGCTCTGGAAACACCATATATTTT. Translated: CASSLGSSGNTIYF. The chain recombines TRBV5-1 with TRBJ1-3; D not resolved. V lost 0 bases and J 0 bases, leaving 4 bases between the germline ends. Looked up from germline, CDR1 is SGHRS and CDR2 is YFSETQ. The CDR3 contains 14 residues.